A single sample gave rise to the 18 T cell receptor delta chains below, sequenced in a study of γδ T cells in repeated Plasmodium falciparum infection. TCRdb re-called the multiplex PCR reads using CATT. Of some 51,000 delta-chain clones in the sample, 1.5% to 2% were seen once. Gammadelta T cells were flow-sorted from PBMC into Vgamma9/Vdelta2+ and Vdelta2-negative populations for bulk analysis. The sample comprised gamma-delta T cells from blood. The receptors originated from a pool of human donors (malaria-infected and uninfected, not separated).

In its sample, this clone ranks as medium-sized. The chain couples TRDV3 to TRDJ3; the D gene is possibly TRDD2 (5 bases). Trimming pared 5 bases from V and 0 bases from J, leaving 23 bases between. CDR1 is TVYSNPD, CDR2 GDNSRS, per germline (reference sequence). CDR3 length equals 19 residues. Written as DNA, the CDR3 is TGTGCCACCTACGGGGCGAGAGGTCTAAGCTCCTGGGACACCCGACAGATGTTTTTC. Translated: CATYGARGLSSWDTRQMFF.

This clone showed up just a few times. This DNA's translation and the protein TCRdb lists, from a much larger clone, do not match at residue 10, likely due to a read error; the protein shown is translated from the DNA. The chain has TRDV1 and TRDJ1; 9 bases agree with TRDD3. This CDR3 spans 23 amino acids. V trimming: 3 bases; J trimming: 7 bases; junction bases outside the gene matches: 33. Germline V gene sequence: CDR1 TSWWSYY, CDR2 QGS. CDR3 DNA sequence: TGTGCTCTTGGGGACAAAGCCCCGGCACGGGGGATACTCCTCTTAGGACCTCTCCCTAAACTCATCTTT. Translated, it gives CALGDKAPARGILLLGPLPKLIF.

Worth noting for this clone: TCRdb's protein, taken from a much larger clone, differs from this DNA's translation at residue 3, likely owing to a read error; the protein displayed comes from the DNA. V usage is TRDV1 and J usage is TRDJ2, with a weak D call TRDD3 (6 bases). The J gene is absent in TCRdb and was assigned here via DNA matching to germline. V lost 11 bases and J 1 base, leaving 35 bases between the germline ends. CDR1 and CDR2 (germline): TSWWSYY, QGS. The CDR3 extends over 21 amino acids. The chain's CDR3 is CAFTLFSQLWGFANLTAQLFF. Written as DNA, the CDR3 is TGTGCTTTCACCCTATTTTCCCAACTCTGGGGATTTGCAAATTTGACAGCACAACTCTTCTTT.

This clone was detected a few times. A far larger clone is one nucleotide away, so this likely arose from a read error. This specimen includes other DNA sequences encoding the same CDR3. CDR3 region: CALGELDRDFRQYLYWGSGRKKLIF. The CDR3 region has the DNA TGTGCTCTTGGGGAACTAGACCGTGACTTCCGACAGTACCTGTACTGGGGGTCCGGACGGAAGAAACTCATCTTT. The chain joins TRDV1 to TRDJ1, with 8 bases identical to TRDD3. No J gene is reported in TCRdb; it was inferred here by comparing the DNA with germline. V dropped 0 bases and J dropped 8; count of bases not matched to a gene: 38. This CDR3 contains 25 residues. The germline V gene encodes CDR1 TSWWSYY and CDR2 QGS.

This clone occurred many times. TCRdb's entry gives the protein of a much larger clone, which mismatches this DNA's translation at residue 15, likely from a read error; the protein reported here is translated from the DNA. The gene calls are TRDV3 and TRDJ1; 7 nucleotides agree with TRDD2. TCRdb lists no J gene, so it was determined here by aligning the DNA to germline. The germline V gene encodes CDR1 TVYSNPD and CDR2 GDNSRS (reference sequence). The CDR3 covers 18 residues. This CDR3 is CAAGPSHGSPFLTDRLIF. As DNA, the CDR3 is TGTGCCGCTGGGCCTTCCCACGGGTCCCCCTTCCTCACCGATAGACTCATCTTT.

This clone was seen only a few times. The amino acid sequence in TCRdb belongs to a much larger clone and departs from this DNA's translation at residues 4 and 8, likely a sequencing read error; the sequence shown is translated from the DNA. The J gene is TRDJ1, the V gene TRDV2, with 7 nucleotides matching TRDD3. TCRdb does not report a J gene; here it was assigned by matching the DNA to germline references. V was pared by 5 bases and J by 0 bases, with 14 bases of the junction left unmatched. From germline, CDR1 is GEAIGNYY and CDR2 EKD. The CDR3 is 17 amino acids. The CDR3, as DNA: TGTGCCTGTGGCCCTCTGGGGGGCCTAGAGCACACCGATAAACTCATCTTT. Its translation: CACGPLGGLEHTDKLIF.

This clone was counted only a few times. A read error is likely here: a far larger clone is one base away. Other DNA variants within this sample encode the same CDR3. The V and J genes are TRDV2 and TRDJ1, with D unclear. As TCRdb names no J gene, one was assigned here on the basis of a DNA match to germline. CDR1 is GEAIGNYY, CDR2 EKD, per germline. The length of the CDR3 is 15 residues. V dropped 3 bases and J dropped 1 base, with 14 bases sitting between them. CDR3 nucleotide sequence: TGTGCCTGTGACCTACTAGGGGTTCTCACCGATAAACTCATCTTT. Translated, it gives CACDLLGVLTDKLIF.

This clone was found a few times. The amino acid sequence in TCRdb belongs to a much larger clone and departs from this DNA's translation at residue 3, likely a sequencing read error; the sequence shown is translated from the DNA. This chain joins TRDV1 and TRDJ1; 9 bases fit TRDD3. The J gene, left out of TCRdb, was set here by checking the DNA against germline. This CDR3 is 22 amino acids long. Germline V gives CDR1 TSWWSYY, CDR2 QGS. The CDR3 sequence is CAPGEAPSAKNALGEYTDKLIF. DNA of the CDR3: TGTGCTCCTGGGGAAGCCCCTTCCGCGAAAAACGCACTGGGGGAGTACACCGATAAACTCATCTTT.

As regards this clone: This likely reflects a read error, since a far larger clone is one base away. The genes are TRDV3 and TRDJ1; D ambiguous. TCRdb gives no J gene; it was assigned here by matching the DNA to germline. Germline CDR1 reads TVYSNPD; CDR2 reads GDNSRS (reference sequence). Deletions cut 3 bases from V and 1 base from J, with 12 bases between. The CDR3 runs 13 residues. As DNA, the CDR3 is TGTGCCTTCACCGAACGCCCCACCGATAAACTCATCTTT. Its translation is CAFTERPTDKLIF.

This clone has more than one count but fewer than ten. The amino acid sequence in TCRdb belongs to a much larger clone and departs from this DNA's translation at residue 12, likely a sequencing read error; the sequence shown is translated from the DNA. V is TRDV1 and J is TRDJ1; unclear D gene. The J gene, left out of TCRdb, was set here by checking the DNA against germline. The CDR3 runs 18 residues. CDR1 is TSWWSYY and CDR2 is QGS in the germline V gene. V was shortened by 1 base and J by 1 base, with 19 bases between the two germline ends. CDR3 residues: CALGEHGFYYLGTDKLIF. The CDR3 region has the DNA TGTGCTCTTGGGGAACACGGGTTTTACTACTTGGGCACCGATAAACTCATCTTT.

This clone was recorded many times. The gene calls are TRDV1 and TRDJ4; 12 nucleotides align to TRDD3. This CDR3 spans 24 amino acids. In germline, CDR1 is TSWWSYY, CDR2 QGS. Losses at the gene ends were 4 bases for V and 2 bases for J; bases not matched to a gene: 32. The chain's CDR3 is CALGGNSASYPYWGILDDTRPLIF. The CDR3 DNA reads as TGTGCTCTTGGGGGGAACTCCGCTTCCTACCCATACTGGGGGATACTAGATGATACTAGACCCCTGATCTTT.

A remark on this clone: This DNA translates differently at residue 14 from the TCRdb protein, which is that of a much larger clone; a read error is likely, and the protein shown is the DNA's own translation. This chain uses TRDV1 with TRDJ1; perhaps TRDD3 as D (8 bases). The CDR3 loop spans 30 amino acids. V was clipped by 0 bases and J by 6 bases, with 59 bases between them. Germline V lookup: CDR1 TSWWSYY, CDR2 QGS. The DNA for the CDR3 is TGTGCTCTTGGGGAACTGACCCCTAAAGCTTTCCTACTAGGTATAGTGGTGCGGTATACTGGGGGCCACGCCATTTATAAACTCATCTTT. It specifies CALGELTPKAFLLGIVVRYTGGHAIYKLIF.

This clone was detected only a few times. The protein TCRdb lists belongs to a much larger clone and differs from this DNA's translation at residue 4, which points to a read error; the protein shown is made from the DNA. The CDR3 sequence is CAYGSALFSSRTVFLTAQLFF. CDR3 in DNA: TGTGCTTATGGGAGCGCGTTATTCTCCTCCCGTACTGTATTTTTGACAGCACAACTCTTCTTT. This chain joins TRAV38-2/DV8 and TRDJ2, with D uncertain. CDR1 TSESDYY and CDR2 QEAYKQQN come from the germline V gene. The CDR3 covers 21 residues.

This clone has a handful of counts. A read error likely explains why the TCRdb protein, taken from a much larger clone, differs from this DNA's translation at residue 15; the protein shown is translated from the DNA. CDR3 sequence: CALGENSWPSSGVLIDKLIF. Here the CDR3 DNA reads TGTGCTCTTGGGGAAAACAGCTGGCCATCCTCGGGGGTCCTCATCGATAAACTCATCTTT. The chain is built from TRDV1 and TRDJ1; D might be TRDD3 (5 bases). The J gene, left out of TCRdb, was set here by checking the DNA against germline. CDR3 size: 20 residues. Between the trimmed V and J ends, which lost 2 bases and 4 bases, there was a span of 29 bases. Germline lookup yields CDR1 TSWWSYY and CDR2 QGS.

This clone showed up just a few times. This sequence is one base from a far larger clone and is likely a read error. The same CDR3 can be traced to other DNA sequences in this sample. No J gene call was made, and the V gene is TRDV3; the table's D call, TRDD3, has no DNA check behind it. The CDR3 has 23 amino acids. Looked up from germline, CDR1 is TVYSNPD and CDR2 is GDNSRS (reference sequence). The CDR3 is CAFLTPGLTNFLLSTGVTSKLIF. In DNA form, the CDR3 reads TGTGCCTTTCTTACCCCCGGGCTGACCAACTTCCTACTGAGTACTGGGGTGACCTCCAAGCTCATCTTT.

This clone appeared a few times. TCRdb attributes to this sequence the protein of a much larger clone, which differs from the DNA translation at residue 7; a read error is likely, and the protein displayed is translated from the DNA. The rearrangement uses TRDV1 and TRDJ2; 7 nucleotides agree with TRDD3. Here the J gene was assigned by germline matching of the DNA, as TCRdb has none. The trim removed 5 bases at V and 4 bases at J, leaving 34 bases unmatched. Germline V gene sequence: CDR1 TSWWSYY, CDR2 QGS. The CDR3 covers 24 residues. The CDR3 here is CALGKRPAILFKLLGDMSTAQLFF. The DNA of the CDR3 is TGTGCTCTTGGGAAGCGTCCGGCAATACTTTTCAAACTCCTTGGGGATATGTCGACAGCACAACTCTTCTTT.

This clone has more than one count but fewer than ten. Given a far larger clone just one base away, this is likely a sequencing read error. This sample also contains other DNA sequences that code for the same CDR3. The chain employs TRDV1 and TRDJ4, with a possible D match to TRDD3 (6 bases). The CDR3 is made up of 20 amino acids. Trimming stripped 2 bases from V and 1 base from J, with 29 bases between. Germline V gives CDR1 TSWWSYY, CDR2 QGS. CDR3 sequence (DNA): TGTGCTCTTGGGGAAATGATCGCCTACCTCTATACTGGGATTAACAGACCCCTGATCTTT. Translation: CALGEMIAYLYTGINRPLIF.

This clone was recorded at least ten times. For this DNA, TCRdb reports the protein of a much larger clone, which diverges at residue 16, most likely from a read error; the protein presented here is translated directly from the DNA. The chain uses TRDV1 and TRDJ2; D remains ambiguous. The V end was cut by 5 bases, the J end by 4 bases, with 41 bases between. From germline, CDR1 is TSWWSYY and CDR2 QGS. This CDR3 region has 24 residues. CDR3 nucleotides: TGTGCTCTTGGGAAGCGTTTGGCAATACTTTTCAAACTCCTTGGGAATATGTCGACAGCACAACTCTTCTTT. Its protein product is CALGKRLAILFKLLGNMSTAQLFF.